The clone carrying this T cell receptor beta chain was recorded many times. Used for diagnoses were clinical symptoms, serum thyroxine and TRAb, thyroid ultrasound and orbital computed tomography. The record originates from a study of T cells in Graves' hyperthyroidism and ophthalmopathy. This CDR3 is built from 14 residues. Trimming removed 2 bases at V and 6 bases at J, with 12 bases between. The CDR3 regions of TCR beta were amplified from RNA transcripts. The HTBI primer set served for first-round RT-PCR of the TCR CDR3. TCRdb passed the multiplex PCR reads through MiXCR, listing each CDR3 protein once. The sample lists about 290,000 distinct CDR3 sequences, 13% occurring once.

The TCR sequence derives from a woman aged 30 to 39 with Graves' hyperthyroidism that later progressed to Graves' ophthalmopathy. This chain joins TRBV12-3 or TRBV12-4 and TRBJ2-3; D gene unclear. Sequencing was done on a sample of blood. The chain's CDR3 is CASSLRPGGDTQYF. Written as DNA, the CDR3 is TGTGCCAGCAGTTTACGCCCTGGTGGGGATACGCAGTATTTT.